The table lists the clone carrying this T cell receptor beta chain with a few counts. Unmatched junction bases numbered 7, after V lost 0 bases and J lost 2 bases. The CDR3 length is 16 residues. Germline CDR1 reads SGHDT; CDR2 reads YYEEEE. The sample is drawn from a study of blood T cell repertoires in COVID-19. Study-wide context: Material from acute and convalescent COVID-19 was sourced from the United States, Italy and Spain. The cDNA or gDNA used as material had been derived from T cells, B-cell-depleted T cells, or PBMCs.

Original processing methods: Nucleated cell counts were estimated from reference gene primer amplification. The repertoire was sequenced with immunoSEQ multiplex PCR; TCRdb's copy has only in-frame clones and lacks some. V, J and clone size are those of that table, while D and trimming were read from the DNA. The profile covers roughly 100,000 clones, with more than 85% appearing a single time and 4.2% taken by the ten largest. Input material: peripheral blood. The chain joins TRBV5-6 to TRBJ1-2; TRBD1 agrees at 7 bases. This TCR derives from a man between 18 and 35 years old with acute or convalescent COVID-19. CDR3: CASSLAWQGGNYGYTF. The CDR3 coding sequence is TGTGCCAGCAGCTTGGCTTGGCAGGGGGGAAACTATGGCTACACCTTC.